The 18 T cell receptor beta chains below all came from one sample that was sequenced in a study of T cell repertoires in cytomegalovirus infection. Via MiXCR, TCRdb re-called the reads, giving one row per CDR3 protein. The table has around 740,000 distinct CDR3 sequences, about 40% seen once; the top ten hold around 2.8%. Sequenced input: PBMCs. The receptors come from a human donor in good health (CMV status not recorded). Some clones in this sample may be carry-over from other donors' samples.

The J gene is TRBJ2-1, the V gene TRBV27, with 7 positions matching TRBD2. The CDR3 consists of 14 residues. V gave up 6 bases and J gave up 4 bases; unmatched junction bases: 6. Germline values: CDR1 MNHEY, CDR2 SMNVEV (reference sequence). The DNA for the CDR3 is TGTGCCAGCAGAAGCGGGAATGCTTACAATGAGCAGTTCTTC. Amino acids: CASRSGNAYNEQFF.

This clonotype was seen a handful of times. The chain links TRBV6-5 to TRBJ2-5; 7 nucleotides match TRBD2. Germline V gene lookup returns CDR1 MNHEY and CDR2 SVGAGI. With V trimmed by 3 bases and J by 3 bases, 7 bases remained unmatched. The CDR3 consists of 15 residues. The chain's CDR3 is CASSYAGDGKETQYF. The DNA of the CDR3 is TGTGCCAGCAGTTATGCGGGAGATGGGAAAGAGACCCAGTACTTC.

This clonotype was found a few times. The chain combines TRBV6-2 or TRBV6-3 with TRBJ2-1; TRBD1 aligns across 7 bases. The CDR3 is 17 amino acids. The V gene end was trimmed by 4 bases and the J gene end by 0 bases; junction bases not matched to a gene: 9. CDR1 and CDR2 from the germline V gene are MNHEY and SVGEGT. The CDR3 DNA follows: TGTGCCAGCAGTTCGCGGACGACAGGGAGCTCCTACAATGAGCAGTTCTTC. Residues: CASSSRTTGSSYNEQFF.

A few counts support this clonotype. The chain has TRBV28 and TRBJ1-4; tentative D call: TRBD1 (5 bases). Trimming shortened V by 7 bases and J by 5 bases, and 17 bases separated the two germline ends. The CDR3 contains 15 residues. The germline gives CDR1 MDHEN, CDR2 SYDVKM. The CDR3 coding sequence is TGTGCCAGCATCCCATTCCCGGGACGGAATGAAAAACTGTTTTTT. Amino acids: CASIPFPGRNEKLFF.

The CDR3 nucleotides are TGTGCCAGCGCCGATACGAACACCGGGGAGCTGTTTTTT. Amino acid sequence: CASADTNTGELFF. The V gene is TRBV6-1, the J gene TRBJ2-2; D is ambiguous. Germline assignment: CDR1 MNHNS and CDR2 SASEGT. Trimming removed 8 bases from V and 0 bases from J, with 7 bases in between. The CDR3 has 13 amino acids.

A few counts support this clonotype. The V and J genes are TRBV4-2 and TRBJ1-6; 9 bases match TRBD1. V lost 0 bases to trimming and J lost 7 bases; unmatched junction nucleotides: 10. Germline V gene lookup returns CDR1 LGHNA and CDR2 YNFKEQ. The CDR3 spans 18 residues. CDR3 DNA: TGTGCCAGCAGCCAAGATTTTCTGGGACAGGGTAAAAATTCACCCCTCCACTTT. Its protein is CASSQDFLGQGKNSPLHF.

The chain is built from TRBV20-1 and TRBJ1-4; tentative D call: TRBD1 (5 bases). V was trimmed by 3 bases and J by 4 bases, leaving 9 bases between them. CDR3 length: 13 residues. CDR1 is DFQATT and CDR2 is SNEGSKA in the germline V gene (reference sequence). The DNA of the CDR3 is TGCAGTGCTAGGTGGGGGGATAATGAAAAACTGTTTTTT. Its translation: CSARWGDNEKLFF.

The rearrangement links TRBV12-3 or TRBV12-4 to TRBJ1-1, with TRBD1 identical over 7 bases. The V and J ends lost 2 bases and 7 bases, in that order; junction bases with no gene match: 7. The CDR3 length is 14 residues. The CDR3 coding sequence is TGTGCCAGCAGTTTAATCGACAGGGCGAGTGAAGCTTTCTTT. Its translation is CASSLIDRASEAFF.

The V and J genes are TRBV6-2 or TRBV6-3 and TRBJ2-7; D is perhaps TRBD1 or TRBD2 (6 bases each). The germline V gene encodes CDR1 MNHEY and CDR2 SVGEGT. V was clipped by 6 bases and J by 6 bases, with 15 bases between them. The length of the CDR3 is 13 residues. The CDR3 sequence: CASSHPQGGEQYF. DNA for the CDR3: TGTGCCAGCAGCCACCCACAGGGAGGCGAGCAGTACTTC.

This chain links TRBV3-1 with TRBJ2-5; D call uncertain. This CDR3 is 17 amino acids long. Germline assignment: CDR1 LGHDT and CDR2 YNNKEL (reference sequence). V was cut by 1 base and J by 3 bases, with 18 bases left in between. This chain's CDR3 is CASSQVQVRKDEETQYF. CDR3 sequence (DNA): TGTGCCAGCAGCCAAGTCCAGGTGCGGAAGGACGAAGAGACCCAGTACTTC.

The CDR3 region is CASSRRRENEKLFF. The DNA for the CDR3 is TGTGCCAGCAGCCGCCGACGGGAAAATGAAAAACTGTTTTTT. The chain uses TRBV28 and TRBJ1-4; D ambiguous. CDR3 length: 14 residues. Germline V gives CDR1 MDHEN, CDR2 SYDVKM. Trimming left V 6 bases short and J 5 bases short, with 13 bases between. The full variable domain, with the rest looked up from reference TRBV28 and TRBJ1-4, is DVKVTQSSRYLVKRTGEKVFLECVQDMDHENMFWYRQDPGLGLRLIYFSYDVKMKEKGDIPEGYSVSREKKERFSLILESASTNQTSMYLCASSRRRENEKLFFGSGTQLSVL.

This clonotype was detected many times. V gene TRBV28 combines with J gene TRBJ2-1; 7 bases agree with TRBD1. This CDR3 comprises 18 residues. With V trimmed by 7 bases and J by 7 bases, 22 bases remained unmatched. CDR1 MDHEN and CDR2 SYDVKM come from the germline V gene. CDR3 DNA sequence: TGTGCCAGCAACCCCTACCCACCCCGAGACAGGGCATTAAATGAGCAGTTCTTC. This encodes CASNPYPPRDRALNEQFF. Supplemented by reference TRBV28 and TRBJ2-1, the full variable domain reads DVKVTQSSRYLVKRTGEKVFLECVQDMDHENMFWYRQDPGLGLRLIYFSYDVKMKEKGDIPEGYSVSREKKERFSLILESASTNQTSMYLCASNPYPPRDRALNEQFFGPGTRLTVL.

The gene calls are TRBV7-2 and TRBJ1-1; D gene uncertain. Deletions cut 6 bases from V and 2 bases from J, with 16 bases between. The CDR3 covers 15 residues. Germline V lookup: CDR1 SGHTA, CDR2 FQGNSA. This chain's CDR3 is CASSSALGGNTEAFF. CDR3 bases: TGTGCCAGCAGTTCGGCTCTGGGTGGAAACACTGAAGCTTTCTTT.

This clonotype has just a few counts. DNA of the CDR3: TGTGCCAGCAGCCGACGTTCCGGGACAGTATACAATGAGCAGTTCTTC. It is translated as CASSRRSGTVYNEQFF. The rearrangement uses TRBV14 and TRBJ2-1, with 7 bases aligning to TRBD1. In germline, CDR1 is SGHDN, CDR2 FVKESK. V shed 4 bases and J 4 bases; nucleotides not matched to a gene: 10. The CDR3 length is 16 residues.

This clonotype was recorded a few times. The chain has TRBV7-9 and TRBJ2-7; 8 positions agree with TRBD1. Looked up from germline, CDR1 is SEHNR and CDR2 is FQNEAQ (reference sequence). Trimming at V came to 5 bases and at J to 1 base, leaving 4 bases not matched to a gene. CDR3 length equals 14 residues. For the CDR3, the DNA is TGTGCCAGCAGCGAAAGACAGGGGTCCTACGAGCAGTACTTC. Translating it yields CASSERQGSYEQYF. The variable domain in full, with the rest retrieved from reference TRBV7-9 and TRBJ2-7, is DTGVSQNPRHKITKRGQNVTFRCDPISEHNRLYWYRQTLGQGPEFLTYFQNEAQLEKSRLLSDRFSAERPKGSFSTLEIQRTEQGDSAMYLCASSERQGSYEQYFGPGTRLTVT.

The chain combines TRBV28 with TRBJ2-7, with 10 bases aligning to TRBD2. Per germline, CDR1 MDHEN and CDR2 SYDVKM. This CDR3 region has 15 residues. The J segment lost 6 bases and the V segment lost 4 bases, leaving 9 bases of the junction unmatched. CDR3 amino acids: CASSSSAGGPGEQYF. Written as DNA, the CDR3 is TGTGCCAGCAGTTCTTCAGCGGGGGGGCCGGGCGAGCAGTACTTC.

The chain recombines TRBV28 with TRBJ2-2, with D perhaps given as TRBD1 or TRBD2 (5 bases each). The germline V and J ends were trimmed by 6 bases and 6 bases, with 17 bases remaining between them. The CDR3 is 15 amino acids. Germline V gene data show CDR1 as MDHEN and CDR2 as SYDVKM. The CDR3 loop is CASSAPGTGAGELFF. The CDR3 nucleotides read TGTGCCAGCAGCGCCCCGGGGACCGGCGCCGGGGAGCTGTTTTTT.

The V call is TRBV28, the J call TRBJ2-7, with 8 bases that match TRBD2. The CDR3 runs to 14 residues. Germline CDR1 reads MDHEN; CDR2 reads SYDVKM. The ends lost 6 bases at V and 3 bases at J; junction bases unmatched: 7. CDR3 in amino acids: CASRPPGGGYEQYF. In nucleotides, the CDR3 is TGTGCCAGCAGACCCCCGGGGGGGGGCTACGAGCAGTACTTC.